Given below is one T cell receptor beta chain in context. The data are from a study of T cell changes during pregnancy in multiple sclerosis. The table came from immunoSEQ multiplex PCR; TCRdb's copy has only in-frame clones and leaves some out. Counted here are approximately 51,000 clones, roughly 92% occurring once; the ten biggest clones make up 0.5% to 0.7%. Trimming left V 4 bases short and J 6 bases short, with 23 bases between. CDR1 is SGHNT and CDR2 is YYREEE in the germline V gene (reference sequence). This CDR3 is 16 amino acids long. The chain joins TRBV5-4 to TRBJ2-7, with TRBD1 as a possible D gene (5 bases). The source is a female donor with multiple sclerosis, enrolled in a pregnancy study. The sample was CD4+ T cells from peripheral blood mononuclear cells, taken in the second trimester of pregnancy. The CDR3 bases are TGTGCCAGCAGCCCGGATTTAGACAGCTCACACCGCGAGCAGTACTTC. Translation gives CASSPDLDSSHREQYF.